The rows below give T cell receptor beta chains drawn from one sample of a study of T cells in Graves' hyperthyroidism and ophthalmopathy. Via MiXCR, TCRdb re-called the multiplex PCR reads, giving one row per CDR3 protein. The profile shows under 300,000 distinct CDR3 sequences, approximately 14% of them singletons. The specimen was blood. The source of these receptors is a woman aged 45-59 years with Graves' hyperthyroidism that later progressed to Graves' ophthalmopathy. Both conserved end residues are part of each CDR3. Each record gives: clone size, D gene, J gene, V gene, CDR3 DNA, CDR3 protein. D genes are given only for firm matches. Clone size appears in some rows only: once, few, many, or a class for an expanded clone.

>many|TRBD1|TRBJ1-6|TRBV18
TGTGCCAGCTCAATGGACAGGGGGATTTCACCCCTCCACTTT
CASSMDRGISPLHF
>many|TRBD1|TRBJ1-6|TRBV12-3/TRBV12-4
TGTGCCAGCAGCCGGGACAGGGCTTCACCCCTCCACTTT
CASSRDRASPLHF
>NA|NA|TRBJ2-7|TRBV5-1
TGCGCCAGCAGCTTGAGGCAGAGTAGCTACGAGCAGTACTTC
CASSLRQSSYEQYF
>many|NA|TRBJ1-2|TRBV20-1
TGCAGTGCTAGAGATACCGGAGCGTATGGCTACACCTTC
CSARDTGAYGYTF
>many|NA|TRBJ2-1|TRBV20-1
TGCAGTGCTAGAGATCGATTACCTTCGACCCCACCTCAGTTCTTC
CSARDRLPSTPPQFF
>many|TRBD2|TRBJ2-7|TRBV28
TGTGCCAGCACGCTTAGCGGGAGGGGGTCCTACGAGCAGTACTTC
CASTLSGRGSYEQYF
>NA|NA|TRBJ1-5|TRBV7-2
TGTGCCAGCAGCCGACAGCCTAATCAGCCCCAGCATTTT
CASSRQPNQPQHF
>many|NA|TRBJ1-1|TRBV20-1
TGCAGTGCTTATCAAGGGAGGGGTGAAGCTTTCTTT
CSAYQGRGEAFF
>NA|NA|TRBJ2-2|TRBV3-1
TGTGCCAGCAGCCAAGTGACCTCGGGCGGGGAGCTGTTTTTT
CASSQVTSGGELFF
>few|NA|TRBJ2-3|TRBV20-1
TGCAGTGCCTTTCCCCCCCCCGCAGATACGCAGTATTTT
CSAFPPPADTQYF
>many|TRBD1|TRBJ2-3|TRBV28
TGTGCCAGCAGTCTTTCCCCAGGGGGCGGTGCAGATACGCAGTATTTT
CASSLSPGGGADTQYF
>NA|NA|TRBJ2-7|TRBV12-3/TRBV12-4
TGTGCCAGCAGTTTAGATGCCGGCAGGAGGACCTACGAGCAGTACTTC
CASSLDAGRRTYEQYF
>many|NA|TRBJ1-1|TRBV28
TGTGCCAGCTCGGCATTATTGGAGCGTAAAGCTGAAGCTTTCTTT
CASSALLERKAEAFF
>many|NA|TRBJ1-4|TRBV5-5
TGTGCCAGCAGCCCCGGGACTAATGAAAAACTGTTTTTT
CASSPGTNEKLFF
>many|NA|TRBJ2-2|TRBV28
TGTGCCAGCAGTTTAAGTTCGGGTGTAGAGGGAAGGCTATCGAACACCGGGGAGCTGTTTTTT
CASSLSSGVEGRLSNTGELFF
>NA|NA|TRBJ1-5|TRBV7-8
TGTGCCAGCAGCCCCGACAGGCACAATCAGCCCCAGCATTTT
CASSPDRHNQPQHF
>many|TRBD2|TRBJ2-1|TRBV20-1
TGCAGTGCCCCTCCTAGCGGGAGGGGCTCCTACAATGAGCAGTTCTTC
CSAPPSGRGSYNEQFF
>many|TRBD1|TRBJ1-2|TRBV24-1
TGTGCCACCAGTGATGCTCATTACAGGGGGGACTATGGCTACACCTTC
CATSDAHYRGDYGYTF
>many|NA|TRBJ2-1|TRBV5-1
TGCGCCAGCAGGGACCTACGGACCTACAATGAGCAGTTCTTC
CASRDLRTYNEQFF
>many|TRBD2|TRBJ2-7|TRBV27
TGTGCCAGCAGTTTAGCGGGAGAGGCCTACGAGCAGTACTTC
CASSLAGEAYEQYF
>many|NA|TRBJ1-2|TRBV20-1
TGCAGTGCTAGGGGAGAAGGCAACTATGGCTACACCTTC
CSARGEGNYGYTF
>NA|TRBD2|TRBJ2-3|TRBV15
TGTGCCACCAGCTCGGGACTAGCGGGAGGCACAGATACGCAGTATTTT
CATSSGLAGGTDTQYF
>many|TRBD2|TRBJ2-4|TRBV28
TGTGCCAGCCGACTAGCGGGCAAAAACATTCAGTACTTC
CASRLAGKNIQYF
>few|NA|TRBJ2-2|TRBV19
TGTGCCAGTAACACAGGGATTTTAACCGGGGAGCTGTTTTTT
CASNTGILTGELFF
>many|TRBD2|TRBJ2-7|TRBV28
TGTGCCACCAGGGTGGGGGGGATGCTCTCCTACGAGCAGTACTTC
CATRVGGMLSYEQYF